The clone carrying this TCR beta chain was counted many times. Its antigen is unknown. The data derive from a study of cytotoxic CD8 clonotypes in ibrutinib-treated CLL. Study details: The patients comprised about a dozen relapsed/refractory and around 14 treatment-naive cases, 17 to 18 IGHV unmutated.

Assay: immunoSEQ multiplex PCR; the TCRdb copy retains only in-frame clones and omits some. The data contain 100,000 or so clones, more than 55% of them seen just once; the ten biggest clones take up approximately 35%. Study results and caveats: Lymph node repertoires were not studied, and sampling times were unmatched. Under therapy, public clonotypes either contracted or stayed stable, and they were uncommon.

The sequencing here drew on PBMCs, taken after 24 months of ibrutinib treatment. The origin of this receptor is a human donor with chronic lymphocytic leukemia.

The CDR3 DNA sequence: TGTGCCAGCAGTGGACAGAATGAAAAACTGTTTTTT. The encoded protein is CASSGQNEKLFF. The rearrangement links TRBV6-1 to TRBJ1-4; D is possibly TRBD1 (5 bases). Trimming cost V 4 bases and J 5 bases, with 5 bases left between them. Germline-derived CDR1 and CDR2 are MNHNS and SASEGT. The CDR3 runs to 12 residues.